This T cell receptor (beta chain) was profiled in a study of shared clonotypes between healthy human individuals. Subsets obtained from CD4+ cells comprised CD45RA+ naive and CD45RA-negative memory cells. Study-level findings and limits: Relative to their counterparts shared across all four donors, non-shared clonotypes exhibited diminished generation probabilities. Compared with memory subsets, naive subsets generally had larger estimated richness. Depth of sequencing was expected to influence donor clonotype sharing.

On this clone itself: Its antigen is unknown.

Assay used: immunoSEQ multiplex PCR; TCRdb lists only in-frame clones, some missing. The sample has around 2.1 million clones, around 95% seen once. This CDR3 comprises 14 residues. Germline assignment: CDR1 WSHSY and CDR2 SAAADI. The V and J ends lost 4 bases and 4 bases, in that order; junction bases with no gene match: 6. Input material: naive CD4+ T cells sorted from blood. Subset described: CD45RA+ positively selected. The gene calls are TRBV10-2 and TRBJ2-7; 8 bases align to TRBD1. This TCR was sampled from a man between 18 and 29 years old in good health. The CDR3, as DNA: TGCGCCAGCAGTGGGACAGGGACGGGGTACGAGCAGTACTTC. Encoded protein: CASSGTGTGYEQYF.